The source of this T cell receptor (beta chain) is a study of neurological immune-mediated disorders. Each CDR3 protein gets one entry after TCRdb re-called the 5' RACE reads with MiXCR. The sample lists roughly 48,000 distinct CDR3 sequences; about 25% were seen once. This clonotype was counted at least ten times. This CDR3 has 14 amino acids. Germline CDR1 and CDR2: SGDLS and YYNGEE. Germline trimming cut 3 bases from V and 5 bases from J; bases unmatched to any gene: 5. The rearrangement links TRBV9 to TRBJ2-7; 10 positions agree with TRBD2. The TCR comes from an older woman in good health. Source material: PBMCs. DNA for the CDR3: TGTGCCAGCAGCGACGGGACTAGCGTACACGAGCAGTACTTC. Encoded protein: CASSDGTSVHEQYF.